The 16 T cell receptor beta chains below come from one sample, sequenced in a study of cytomegalovirus exposure and HLA in healthy donors. The PCR contained 60 Vbeta and 13 Jbeta primers. Some clones are missing from TCRdb's copy, which holds only in-frame ones; the method was immunoSEQ multiplex PCR. The table lists about 110,000 clones, over 70% of them singletons. Material: PBMCs. Receptors were obtained from a woman in her forties in good health and CMV-seropositive.

This chain connects TRBV4-1 to TRBJ2-1, with 8 bases identical to TRBD1. Germline V lookup: CDR1 MGHRA, CDR2 YSYEKL. There are 17 residues in the CDR3. V was clipped by 4 bases and J by 4 bases; unmatched bases: 12. Written as DNA, the CDR3 is TGCGCCAGCAGCCCATGGCATCAGGGGGCTAAATACAATGAGCAGTTCTTC. Amino acid sequence: CASSPWHQGAKYNEQFF.

This clone is a singleton in its sample. The chain is built from TRBV5-4 and TRBJ1-2; tentatively, D is TRBD1 (6 bases). Germline V gene data show CDR1 as SGHNT and CDR2 as YYREEE (reference sequence). This CDR3 has 14 residues. Trimming removed 4 bases at V and 0 bases at J, with 10 bases between. CDR3 DNA sequence: TGTGCCAGCAGCCCCGGACAGTCTAACTATGGCTACACCTTC. This codes for CASSPGQSNYGYTF. The entire variable domain, with the rest obtained from reference TRBV5-4 and TRBJ1-2, is as follows: ETGVTQSPTHLIKTRGQQVTLRCSSQSGHNTVSWYQQALGQGPQFIFQYYREEENGRGNFPPRFSGLQFPNYSSELNVNALELDDSALYLCASSPGQSNYGYTFGSGTRLTVV.

The chain couples TRBV7-9 to TRBJ1-1; D is possibly TRBD1 (6 bases). This CDR3 has 15 residues. Germline CDR1 is SEHNR and CDR2 is FQNEAQ (reference sequence). Deletions cut 1 base from V and 7 bases from J, with 16 bases between. CDR3 nucleotides: TGTGCCAGCAGCTTAGGGGGGGGCAGCGGGTATGAAGCTTTCTTT. This encodes CASSLGGGSGYEAFF. The full variable domain, in which reference TRBV7-9 and TRBJ1-1 provide the parts outside the CDR3, is DTGVSQNPRHKITKRGQNVTFRCDPISEHNRLYWYRQTLGQGPEFLTYFQNEAQLEKSRLLSDRFSAERPKGSFSTLEIQRTEQGDSAMYLCASSLGGGSGYEAFFGQGTRLTVV.

Only a few counts were recorded for this clone. The chain is built from TRBV27 and TRBJ2-3, with D perhaps TRBD1 (6 bases). The V and J ends lost 5 bases and 3 bases respectively, with 12 bases between them. The germline gives CDR1 MNHEY, CDR2 SMNVEV (reference sequence). The CDR3 runs to 14 residues. The CDR3, as DNA: TGTGCCAGCAGTCGAAATACAGGGACAGATACGCAGTATTTT. Its protein product is CASSRNTGTDTQYF.

The CDR3, as DNA: TGTGCCATCAGTGATAAGGGGGCTGCCTACGAGCAGTACTTC. This translates into CAISDKGAAYEQYF. The rearrangement links TRBV10-3 to TRBJ2-7, with TRBD1 matching 7 bases. Germline V gene sequence: CDR1 ENHRY, CDR2 SYGVKD. Trimming at V came to 3 bases and at J to 2 bases, leaving 4 bases not matched to a gene. The CDR3 totals 14 residues.

The chain links TRBV18 to TRBJ1-5, with D uncertain. The germline V gene has CDR1 KGHSH and CDR2 LQKENI. Trimming pared 2 bases from V and 0 bases from J, leaving 5 bases between. The CDR3 covers 14 residues. CDR3 DNA: TGTGCCAGCTCACCAGGCAGTAGCAATCAGCCCCAGCATTTT. This encodes CASSPGSSNQPQHF.

V usage is TRBV7-3 and J usage is TRBJ2-7; 7 bases agree with TRBD1. The length of the CDR3 is 11 residues. The ends lost 5 bases at V and 8 bases at J; junction bases unmatched: 3. Germline CDR1 reads SGHTA; CDR2 reads FQGTGA. CDR3: CASSKQGKQYF. The CDR3 region has the DNA TGTGCCAGCAGCAAACAGGGGAAGCAGTACTTC.

The chain uses TRBV2 and TRBJ1-3; D remains unclear. Germline V CDR1 and CDR2: SNHLY, FYNNEI. V was trimmed by 5 bases and J by 8 bases, leaving 7 bases between them. CDR3 size: 11 residues. CDR3 DNA: TGTGCCAGCAGTCCCCGGGACACCATATATTTT. It is translated as CASSPRDTIYF.

This clone was seen just once. The J gene is TRBJ1-3, the V gene TRBV29-1, with no clear D. CDR3 size: 13 residues. Looked up from germline, CDR1 is SQVTM and CDR2 is ANQGSEA. V lost 4 bases and J 1 base, leaving 8 bases between the germline ends. The CDR3 region has the DNA TGCAGCGTTGTTGGAGCGTCTGGAAACACCATATATTTT. It yields the protein CSVVGASGNTIYF.

The rearrangement joins TRBV4-2 to TRBJ2-2, with D perhaps matching TRBD1 (6 bases). Between the trimmed V and J ends, which lost 3 bases and 4 bases, there was a span of 21 bases. CDR1 is LGHNA and CDR2 is YNFKEQ in the germline V gene. The CDR3 loop spans 18 amino acids. Written as DNA, the CDR3 is TGTGCCAGCAGCCAGGACAGCCAGAAGGGGTGGGGCACCGGGGAGCTGTTTTTT. This sequence encodes CASSQDSQKGWGTGELFF.

With regard to this clone: Mismatch with germline at one junction end may stem from a read error. The J gene is TRBJ2-5, the V gene TRBV7-7; 8 bases fit TRBD1. Germline V gene data show CDR1 as SSHAT and CDR2 as FNYEAQ (reference sequence). The CDR3 has 16 residues. The chain's CDR3 is CASSSPTGANQETQYF. The DNA of the CDR3 is TGTGCTAGCAGCTCGCCGACAGGGGCTAACCAAGAGACCCAGTACTTC.

This chain uses TRBV6-4 with TRBJ2-3; 13 nucleotides line up with TRBD2. V was pared by 6 bases and J by 4 bases, with 4 bases of the junction left unmatched. This CDR3 has 15 residues. Germline lookup yields CDR1 MRHNA and CDR2 SNTAGT. CDR3: CASSLLAGGPDTQYF. CDR3 nucleotide sequence: TGTGCCAGCAGCTTACTAGCGGGGGGGCCAGATACGCAGTATTTT.

Concerning this clone: The sample has other DNA sequences that encode this CDR3 too. The rearrangement uses TRBV5-1 and TRBJ1-1; TRBD1 might be the D (5 bases). The CDR3 is 15 residues long. The V end lost 0 bases, the J end lost 0 bases, and 9 bases lay between the germline ends. CDR1 and CDR2 from the germline V gene are SGHRS and YFSETQ. CDR3 amino acids: CASSLVADMNTEAFF. The CDR3 DNA reads TGCGCCAGCAGCTTGGTGGCGGACATGAACACTGAAGCTTTCTTT.

V and J are TRBV5-1 and TRBJ1-1, with D possibly TRBD1 on 6 matching bases. Germline CDR1 and CDR2: SGHRS and YFSETQ. Trimming shortened V by 5 bases and J by 1 base, and 15 bases separated the two germline ends. This CDR3 contains 15 residues. In DNA form, the CDR3 reads TGCGCCAGCAGGGCTTCCGGGACACCGAACACTGAAGCTTTCTTT. Residues: CASRASGTPNTEAFF.

The gene calls are TRBV5-4 and TRBJ2-1, with 13 bases aligning to TRBD2. Trimming at V came to 0 bases and at J to 8 bases, leaving 2 bases not matched to a gene. Per the germline V gene, CDR1 is SGHNT and CDR2 is YYREEE (reference sequence). This CDR3 spans 15 amino acids. The CDR3: CASSLGLAGGDEQFF. CDR3 bases: TGTGCCAGCAGCTTGGGACTAGCGGGGGGAGATGAGCAGTTCTTC.

In this sample, this clone turned up once. The chain couples TRBV5-1 to TRBJ1-6, with 7 bases lining up with TRBD1. CDR1 and CDR2 from the germline V gene are SGHRS and YFSETQ. This CDR3 comprises 16 residues. V lost 3 bases, J lost 1 base, and 4 bases stayed unmatched. The CDR3 spells CASSSTGVSYNSPLHF. The CDR3 DNA sequence: TGCGCCAGCAGCTCCACAGGGGTGTCCTATAATTCACCCCTCCACTTT.